The 14 T cell receptor beta chains below come from one sample, sequenced in a study of T cells after yellow fever vaccination. TCRdb itself ran the 5' RACE reads through MiXCR, one entry per CDR3 protein. The repertoire consists of some 170,000 distinct CDR3 sequences, with roughly a tenth occurring once and the leading ten covering about 40%. The material sequenced was CD8+ T cells sorted from PBMCs, taken 45 days after the yellow fever booster vaccination. The origin of the receptors is a man younger than 30 who received the YFV17D yellow fever vaccine.

In its sample, this clonotype was seen many times. The V and J genes are TRBV20-1 and TRBJ2-7; a possible D gene is TRBD2 (5 bases). The V and J ends lost 4 bases and 0 bases respectively, with 10 bases between them. From germline, CDR1 is DFQATT and CDR2 SNEGSKA (reference sequence). The CDR3 spans 13 residues. The CDR3 DNA reads as TGCAGTGCTACTGCGGGCCTCTCCTACGAGCAGTACGTC. It encodes CSATAGLSYEQYV.

This chain connects TRBV4-1 to TRBJ2-4, with D possibly being TRBD2 (6 bases). The length of the CDR3 is 13 residues. The V and J ends lost 0 bases and 7 bases respectively, with 7 bases between them. Germline V gene sequence: CDR1 MGHRA, CDR2 YSYEKL. DNA for the CDR3: TGCGCCAGCAGCCAAGACGGAGGGAACATTCAGTACTTC. It specifies CASSQDGGNIQYF.

V gene TRBV29-1 combines with J gene TRBJ2-1, with D perhaps TRBD1 (5 bases). Trimming removed 7 bases at V and 6 bases at J, with 16 bases between. The germline gives CDR1 SQVTM, CDR2 ANQGSEA. The CDR3 length is 13 residues. CDR3 sequence: CSAPRPDSNEQFF. The CDR3 nucleotides read TGCAGCGCCCCACGACCCGACAGCAATGAGCAGTTCTTC.

The rearrangement links TRBV20-1 to TRBJ2-1; D is undetermined. In germline, CDR1 is DFQATT, CDR2 SNEGSKA (reference sequence). This CDR3 has 11 residues. V shed 6 bases and J shed 4 bases, with 7 bases lying between them. CDR3 nucleotides: TGCAGTGCCAATCTTTACAATGAGCAGTTCTTC. Encoded protein: CSANLYNEQFF.

This clonotype was seen a handful of times. V is TRBV20-1 and J is TRBJ2-7; perhaps TRBD1 as D (6 bases). Germline loops: CDR1 DFQATT, CDR2 SNEGSKA (reference sequence). The length of the CDR3 is 15 residues. V was clipped by 0 bases and J by 7 bases, with 19 bases between them. In DNA, the CDR3 is TGCAGTGCTAGAGATCCCCAGGGGCGCGGAGATGAGCAGTACTTC. It codes for CSARDPQGRGDEQYF.

This clonotype was seen a few times. The chain links TRBV7-2 to TRBJ2-2; D unresolved. With 5 bases removed from V and 7 bases from J, the gap between germline ends came to 11 bases. Germline V gene sequence: CDR1 SGHTA, CDR2 FQGNSA. The CDR3 loop spans 13 amino acids. Written as DNA, the CDR3 is TGTGCCAGCAGCCCCGCGCCGTACGGGGAGCTGTTTTTT. It encodes CASSPAPYGELFF.

The chain is built from TRBV9 and TRBJ1-3; the D gene is possibly TRBD1 (6 bases). The CDR3 runs 17 residues. The ends were cut back, 3 bases at V and 2 bases at J, with 18 bases in the middle. Germline lookup yields CDR1 SGDLS and CDR2 YYNGEE. The CDR3 spells CASSGPRGGRTGNTIYF. Here the CDR3 DNA reads TGTGCCAGCAGCGGCCCTAGGGGGGGGAGGACTGGAAACACCATATATTTT.

The table lists this clonotype with a few counts. This chain uses TRBV28 with TRBJ1-4, with D maybe TRBD1 (6 bases). The CDR3 is made up of 15 amino acids. Germline V gene lookup returns CDR1 MDHEN and CDR2 SYDVKM. V lost 5 bases, J lost 2 bases, and 12 bases lay in between. The CDR3 DNA follows: TGTGCCAGCAGTATCTACAGGGCGACTAATGAAAAACTGTTTTTT. Encoded protein: CASSIYRATNEKLFF.

V usage is TRBV30 and J usage is TRBJ1-5; TRBD1 agrees at 7 bases. V was pared by 0 bases and J by 1 base, with 15 bases of the junction left unmatched. The CDR3 spans 19 residues. Germline values: CDR1 GTSNPN, CDR2 SVGIG (reference sequence). In DNA form, the CDR3 reads TGTGCCTGGAGTGTAATCCGGGACAGTTCCACGAGCAGCAATCAGCCCCAGCATTTT. This encodes CAWSVIRDSSTSSNQPQHF.

Of note for this clonotype: One end of the junction varies from germline; a read error may be responsible. The chain recombines TRBV12-3 or TRBV12-4 with TRBJ1-5; no clear D gene. The CDR3 totals 15 residues. The CDR3 coding sequence is TGTGCCAGCAGCCCCCGGGGTGACGGGAATCAACCCCAGCATTTT. Protein: CASSPRGDGNQPQHF.

This sequence joins TRBV6-1 and TRBJ1-6; D remains ambiguous. CDR1 is MNHNS, CDR2 SASEGT, per germline. V was cut by 8 bases and J by 11 bases, with 4 bases left in between. The CDR3 runs to 9 residues. The CDR3 DNA sequence: TGTGCCAGCGGAGCACCCCTCCACTTT. Translated, it gives CASGAPLHF.

This clonotype occurred a few times. The chain is built from TRBV5-8 and TRBJ2-3; 7 positions match TRBD2. The V gene's germline CDR1 is SGHTS and CDR2 YDEGEE. V trimming: 7 bases; J trimming: 1 base; junction bases outside the gene matches: 15. CDR3 length: 17 amino acids. CDR3 sequence (DNA): TGTGCCAGCTGGGGGGGGGAAGGGAGCGGAGGCACAGATACGCAGTATTTT. It yields the protein CASWGGEGSGGTDTQYF.

The chain uses TRBV6-2 or TRBV6-3 and TRBJ1-1, with unresolved D. The CDR3 contains 11 residues. V shed 5 bases and J shed 3 bases, with 4 bases lying between them. The V gene's germline CDR1 is MNHEY and CDR2 SVGEGT. The CDR3 loop reads CASSEYTEAFF. For the CDR3, the DNA is TGTGCCAGCAGTGAGTACACTGAAGCTTTCTTT.

V and J are TRBV19 and TRBJ1-2; 10 nucleotides align to TRBD1. The ends lost 5 bases at V and 4 bases at J; junction bases unmatched: 7. Per the germline V gene, CDR1 is LNHDA and CDR2 is SQIVND (reference sequence). This CDR3 comprises 15 residues. CDR3 in DNA: TGTGCCAGTAGTCCCGGGACAGGGGCCTCCTATGGCTACACCTTC. This gives the protein CASSPGTGASYGYTF.